The present entry profiles one TCR beta chain with its context. The clone's antigen remains unknown. There are no base qualities to consult, and no much larger clone falls within one base. These data are taken from a study of blood T cells in healthy people across ages (dated by TCRdb to between 2014 and 2017). Notes on the research overall: In model experiments, roughly one uniquely barcoded TCR beta cDNA molecule per two T cells was captured by template switching. The study measured age-related changes in TCR beta repertoire diversity using deep sequencing normalized with unique cDNA molecular identifiers. Four age groups were formed from the donors: young (average 16 years), middle-aged (approximately 40), aged (roughly 59) and long-lived (approximately 78). To avoid experimental bias, donors of different ages were spread randomly across the sequencing lanes. The study analyzed two additional independent replicas of 1 million unique cDNA reads from the same blood draw for two donors, one aged 18 to 30 and one aged 80 or older.

The germline V gene sets CDR1 to LGHNA and CDR2 to YNFKEQ. Germline trimming: 4 bases from V, 5 bases from J; junction bases outside gene matches: 4. Taken from cysteine to phenylalanine, the CDR3 has 14 residues. Only the CDR3 portion is preserved as DNA: 42 bases, with reading frame beginning at the first base. Donors were approximately 42 systemically healthy Caucasian individuals from Russia aged roughly 6 to 90 years. Each donor gave around 9.8 milliliters of peripheral blood, collected into EDTA-treated Vacutainer tubes. PBMCs were isolated by Ficoll-Paque density-gradient centrifugation, with at least 6.5 million obtained per sample. Trizol reagent was used to extract total RNA from the PBMCs, yielding at least 6 micrograms per sample. For every donor, flow cytometry on a PBMC aliquot measured the percentage of naive CD45RAhigh/CD27high T cells. To prepare the library, 5' RACE was applied. Sequencing was performed on an Illumina HiSeq 2500. The second PCR ran for about 6 to 11 cycles and used a J-beta primer mix along with a sample-barcoded 5' primer. A unique molecular identifier was introduced onto each TCR beta cDNA molecule by a template-switch 5' adaptor carrying 12 random nucleotides. Each sample yielded at least 3 million CDR3-containing paired-end reads. First-strand cDNA synthesis was performed from all RNA using the Mint cDNA synthesis kit, with priming by a TRBC-specific oligonucleotide. Following uracil-DNA glycosylase treatment, all cDNA underwent a first 18-cycle PCR with the universal primers M1SS and BC2_uni_R. On the study's bioinformatics: Normalization of each sample was performed by random selection of 1 million high-quality reads, each carrying a distinct molecular identifier. Instead of being binned into consensus sequences, reads that shared molecular identifiers were thrown out. MiTCR, run with a Q25 quality threshold and the strictest error-elimination algorithm, handled CDR3 identification, clonotype clustering and error correction. A nonparametric unseen species model using Euler transformation provided a lower-bound estimate of total TCR beta diversity. The public sequencing data were trimmed at Q25 with fastp and processed into clonotypes with MiXCR by TCRdb, which kept only in-frame beta chains. Each entry is one CDR3 protein sequence, shown with its most common DNA and genes. The V and J calls and clone size are TCRdb's, not the authors'. For this sample there are approximately 820,000 distinct CDR3 sequences; around 45% appear just once. The ten largest clones capture roughly 19% of the sample.

General study outcomes and caveats: Because the CMV infection status of the donors was unknown, age-related changes in expanded clonotypes may potentially have been confounded. Observed TCR beta diversity per million T cells fell roughly linearly with age, and a significant reduction was already apparent by age around 40. A strong correlation was found between observed TCR beta diversity and the percentage of naive T cells measured by flow cytometry. Estimates of total diversity from one million sequenced T cells were regarded as lower bounds and underestimates. Compared with the aged group, the long-lived group had more naive CD4+ T cells, fewer expanded clones and increased TCR diversity, suggesting age selection. Because profiling used bulk unsorted PBMCs, naive and antigen-experienced compartments could not be compared conclusively.

The V and J segments used are TRBV4-2 and TRBJ2-3; 9 of the junction bases match TRBD1. Sequenced material: blood. This clonotype was obtained from a man aged 55-75 years in good health. The CDR3 here reads CASSRDRAGDTQYF. The nucleotides are TGTGCCAGCAGCCGGGACAGGGCCGGAGATACGCAGTATTTT.